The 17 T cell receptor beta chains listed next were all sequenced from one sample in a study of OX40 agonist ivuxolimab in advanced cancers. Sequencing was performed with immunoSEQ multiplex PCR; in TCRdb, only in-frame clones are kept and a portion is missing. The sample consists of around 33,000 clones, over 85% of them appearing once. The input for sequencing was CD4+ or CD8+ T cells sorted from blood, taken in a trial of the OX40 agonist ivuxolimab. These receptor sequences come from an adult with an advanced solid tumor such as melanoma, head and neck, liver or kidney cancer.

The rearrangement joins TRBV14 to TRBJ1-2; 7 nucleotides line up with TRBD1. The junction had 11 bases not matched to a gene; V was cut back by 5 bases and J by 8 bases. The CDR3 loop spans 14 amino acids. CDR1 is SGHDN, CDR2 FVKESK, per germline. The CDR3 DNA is TGTGCCAGCAGCATGGACAGGCAGGGTGGAGGCTACACCTTC. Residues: CASSMDRQGGGYTF. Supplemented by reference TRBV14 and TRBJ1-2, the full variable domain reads EAGVTQFPSHSVIEKGQTVTLRCDPISGHDNLYWYRRVMGKEIKFLLHFVKESKQDESGMPNNRFLAERTGGTYSTLKVQPAELEDSGVYFCASSMDRQGGGYTFGSGTRLTVV.

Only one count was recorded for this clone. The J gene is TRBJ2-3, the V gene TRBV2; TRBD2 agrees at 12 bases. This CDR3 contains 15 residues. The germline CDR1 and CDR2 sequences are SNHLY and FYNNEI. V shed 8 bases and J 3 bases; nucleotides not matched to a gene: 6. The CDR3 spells CASGGTSGFTDTQYF. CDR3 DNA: TGTGCCAGCGGGGGGACTAGCGGGTTTACAGATACGCAGTATTTT.

CDR3 residues: CASSPNRGRHEQYF. The CDR3 coding sequence is TGTGCCAGCTCACCAAACCGGGGCCGGCACGAGCAGTACTTC. The V call is TRBV18, the J call TRBJ2-7; D could derive from TRBD1 or TRBD2 (5 bases each). CDR1 is KGHSH and CDR2 is LQKENI in the germline V gene. V lost 2 bases and J lost 5, with 13 bases in between. There are 14 residues in the CDR3.

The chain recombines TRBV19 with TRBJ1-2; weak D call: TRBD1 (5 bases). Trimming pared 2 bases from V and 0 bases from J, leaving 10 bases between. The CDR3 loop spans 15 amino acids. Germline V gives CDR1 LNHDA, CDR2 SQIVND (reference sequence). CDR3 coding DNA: TGTGCCAGTAGTATACCCACAGGTTCTAACTATGGCTACACCTTC. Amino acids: CASSIPTGSNYGYTF.

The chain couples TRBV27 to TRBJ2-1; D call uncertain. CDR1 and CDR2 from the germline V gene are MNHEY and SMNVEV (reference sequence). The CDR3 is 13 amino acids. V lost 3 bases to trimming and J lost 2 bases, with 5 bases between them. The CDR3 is CASSFLPYNEQFF. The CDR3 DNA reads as TGTGCCAGCAGTTTCCTCCCCTACAATGAGCAGTTCTTC.

This chain's CDR3 is CASSIRQGYEQYF. The DNA of the CDR3 is TGTGCCAGTAGTATCCGGCAGGGCTACGAGCAGTACTTC. This chain links TRBV19 with TRBJ2-7; D is possibly TRBD1 (5 bases). V lost 3 bases and J lost 3, with 9 bases in between. Germline V gene lookup returns CDR1 LNHDA and CDR2 SQIVND (reference sequence). This CDR3 region has 13 residues.

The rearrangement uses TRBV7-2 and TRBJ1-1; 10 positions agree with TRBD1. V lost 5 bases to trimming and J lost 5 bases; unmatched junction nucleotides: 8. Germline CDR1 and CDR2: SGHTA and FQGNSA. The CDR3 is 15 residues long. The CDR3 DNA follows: TGTGCCAGCAGCCCACGACAGGGGGCGGTGACTGAAGCTTTCTTT. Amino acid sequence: CASSPRQGAVTEAFF.

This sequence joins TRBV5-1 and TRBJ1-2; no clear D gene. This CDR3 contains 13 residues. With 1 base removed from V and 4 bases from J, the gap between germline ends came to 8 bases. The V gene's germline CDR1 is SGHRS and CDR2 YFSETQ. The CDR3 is CASSLSDLYGYTF. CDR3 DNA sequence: TGCGCCAGCAGCTTGAGTGACCTCTATGGCTACACCTTC. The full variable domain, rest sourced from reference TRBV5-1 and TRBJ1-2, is KAGVTQTPRYLIKTRGQQVTLSCSPISGHRSVSWYQQTPGQGLQFLFEYFSETQRNKGNFPGRFSGRQFSNSRSEMNVSTLELGDSALYLCASSLSDLYGYTFGSGTRLTVV.

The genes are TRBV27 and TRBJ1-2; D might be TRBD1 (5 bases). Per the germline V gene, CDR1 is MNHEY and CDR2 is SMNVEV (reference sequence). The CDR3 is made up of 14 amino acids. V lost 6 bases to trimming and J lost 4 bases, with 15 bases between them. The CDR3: CASSRQGEGYGYTF. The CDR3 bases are TGTGCCAGCAGCAGGCAGGGAGAGGGCTATGGCTACACCTTC.

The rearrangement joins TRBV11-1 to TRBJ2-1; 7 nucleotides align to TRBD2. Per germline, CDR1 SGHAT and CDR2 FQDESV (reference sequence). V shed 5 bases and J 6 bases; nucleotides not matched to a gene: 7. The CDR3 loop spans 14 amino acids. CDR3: CASSPRGGINEQFF. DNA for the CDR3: TGTGCCAGCAGCCCGCGGGGAGGGATCAATGAGCAGTTCTTC.

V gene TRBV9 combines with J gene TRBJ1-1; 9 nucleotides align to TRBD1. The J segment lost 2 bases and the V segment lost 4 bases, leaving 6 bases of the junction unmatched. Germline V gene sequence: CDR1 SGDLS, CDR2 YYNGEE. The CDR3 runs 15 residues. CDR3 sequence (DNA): TGTGCCAGCAGCACCCAGGGACAGGGAAACACTGAAGCTTTCTTT. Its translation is CASSTQGQGNTEAFF.

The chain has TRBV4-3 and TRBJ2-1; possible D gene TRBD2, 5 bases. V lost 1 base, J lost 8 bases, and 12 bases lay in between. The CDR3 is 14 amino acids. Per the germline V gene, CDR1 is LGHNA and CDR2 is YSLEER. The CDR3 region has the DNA TGCGCCAGCAGCCAAGGACTTACGAGGGATGAGCAGTTCTTC. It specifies CASSQGLTRDEQFF.

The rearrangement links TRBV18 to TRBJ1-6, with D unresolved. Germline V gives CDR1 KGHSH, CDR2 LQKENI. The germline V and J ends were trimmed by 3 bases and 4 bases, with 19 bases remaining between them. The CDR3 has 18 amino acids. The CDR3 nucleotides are TGTGCCAGCTCACCCTCCCCTCCGGGAACCATTTATAATTCACCCCTCCACTTT. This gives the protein CASSPSPPGTIYNSPLHF.

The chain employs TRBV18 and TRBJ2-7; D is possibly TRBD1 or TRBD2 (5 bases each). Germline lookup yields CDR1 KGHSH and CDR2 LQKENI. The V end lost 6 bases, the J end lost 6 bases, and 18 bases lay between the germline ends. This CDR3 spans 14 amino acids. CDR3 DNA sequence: TGTGCCAGCTCCGGGGCAGATCGGGGTGGCGAGCAGTACTTC. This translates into CASSGADRGGEQYF.

CDR3 coding DNA: TGTGCCAGTACCCGAGGGGGGGAGCTGGAAGCTTTCTTT. Protein product: CASTRGGELEAFF. The gene calls are TRBV19 and TRBJ1-1; D is perhaps TRBD1 (6 bases). Trimming took off 7 bases at V and 8 bases at J, with 17 bases between the two ends. The germline gives CDR1 LNHDA, CDR2 SQIVND (reference sequence). The CDR3 spans 13 residues.

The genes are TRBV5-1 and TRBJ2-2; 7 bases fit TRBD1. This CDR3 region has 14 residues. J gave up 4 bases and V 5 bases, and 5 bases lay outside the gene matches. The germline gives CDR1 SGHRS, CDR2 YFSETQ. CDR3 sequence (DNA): TGCGCCAGCAGTTCACAGGGGAGCACCGGGGAGCTGTTTTTT. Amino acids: CASSSQGSTGELFF.

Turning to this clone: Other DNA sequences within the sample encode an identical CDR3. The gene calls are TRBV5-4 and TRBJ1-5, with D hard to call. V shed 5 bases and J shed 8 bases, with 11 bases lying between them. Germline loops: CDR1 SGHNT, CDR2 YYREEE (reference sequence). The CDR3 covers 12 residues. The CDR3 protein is CASSVQGEPQHF. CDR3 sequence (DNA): TGTGCCAGCAGTGTACAAGGCGAGCCCCAGCATTTT.